The sequence of this T cell receptor (beta chain) was determined in a study of Graves' ophthalmopathy and Graves' hyperthyroidism. At the level of the study: Peripheral blood was obtained at first diagnosis, ahead of any treatment. General study results and limits: The model achieved 55% to 71% sensitivity and less than 85% specificity for ophthalmopathy progression.

Scientists amplified the TCR beta CDR3 regions from RNA transcripts. The authors performed first-round RT-PCR with HTBI primers and then a second-round multiplex PCR. TCRdb passed the multiplex PCR reads through MiXCR, listing each CDR3 protein once. The sample includes about 640,000 distinct CDR3 sequences, 35% to 45% of them seen just once. V dropped 5 bases and J dropped 0; count of bases not matched to a gene: 11. CDR3 size: 18 residues. From germline, CDR1 is LNHDA and CDR2 SQIVND (reference sequence). This clonotype was detected many times. No antigen is known for it. This receptor was obtained from an adult man with Graves' ophthalmopathy. The sample was peripheral blood. The chain is built from TRBV19 and TRBJ1-5, with 9 nucleotides matching TRBD1. The CDR3: CASSPGTGNGRSNQPQHF. The CDR3 nucleotides are TGTGCCAGTAGTCCGGGGACAGGGAACGGTCGTAGCAATCAGCCCCAGCATTTT.